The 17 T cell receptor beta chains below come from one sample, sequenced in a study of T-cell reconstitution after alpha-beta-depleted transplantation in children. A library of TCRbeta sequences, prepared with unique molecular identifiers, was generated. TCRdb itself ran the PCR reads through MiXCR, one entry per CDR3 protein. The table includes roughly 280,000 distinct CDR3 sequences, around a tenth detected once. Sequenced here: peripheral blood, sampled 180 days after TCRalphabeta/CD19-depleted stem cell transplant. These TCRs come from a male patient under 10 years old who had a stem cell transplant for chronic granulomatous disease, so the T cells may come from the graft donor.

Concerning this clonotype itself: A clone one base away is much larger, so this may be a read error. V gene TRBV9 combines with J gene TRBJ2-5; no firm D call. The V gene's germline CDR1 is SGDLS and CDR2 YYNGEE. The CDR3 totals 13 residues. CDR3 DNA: TGTGCCAGCATCGTAGATGAAGGAGAGACCCAGTACTTC. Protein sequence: CASIVDEGETQYF.

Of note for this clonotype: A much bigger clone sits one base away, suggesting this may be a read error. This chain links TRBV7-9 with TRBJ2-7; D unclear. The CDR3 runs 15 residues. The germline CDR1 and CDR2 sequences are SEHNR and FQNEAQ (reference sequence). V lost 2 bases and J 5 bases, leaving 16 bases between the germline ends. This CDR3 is CASSLRRLSFDEQYF. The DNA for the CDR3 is TGTGCCAGCAGCTTACGAAGGCTATCCTTCGACGAGCAGTACTTC.

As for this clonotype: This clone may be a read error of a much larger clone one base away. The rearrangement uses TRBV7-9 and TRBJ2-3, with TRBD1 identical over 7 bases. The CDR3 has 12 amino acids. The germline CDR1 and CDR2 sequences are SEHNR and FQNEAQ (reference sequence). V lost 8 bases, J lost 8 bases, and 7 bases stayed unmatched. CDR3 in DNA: TGTGCCAGCTGCCCGAGACAGGGTACGCAGTATTTT. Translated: CASCPRQGTQYF.

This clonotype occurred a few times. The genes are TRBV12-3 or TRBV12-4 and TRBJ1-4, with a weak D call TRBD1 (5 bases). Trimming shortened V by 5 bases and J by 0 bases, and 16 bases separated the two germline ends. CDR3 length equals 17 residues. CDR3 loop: CASSGGVGMATNEKLFF. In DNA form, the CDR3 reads TGTGCCAGCAGTGGGGGGGTTGGGATGGCAACTAATGAAAAACTGTTTTTT.

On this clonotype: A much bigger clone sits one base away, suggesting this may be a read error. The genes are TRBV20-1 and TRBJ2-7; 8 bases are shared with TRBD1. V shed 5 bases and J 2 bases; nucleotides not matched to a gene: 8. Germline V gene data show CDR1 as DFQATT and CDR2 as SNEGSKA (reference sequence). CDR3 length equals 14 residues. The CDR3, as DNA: TGCAGTGCTGTCCGTCCGGGACAGGCCTACGAGCAGTACTTC. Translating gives CSAVRPGQAYEQYF.

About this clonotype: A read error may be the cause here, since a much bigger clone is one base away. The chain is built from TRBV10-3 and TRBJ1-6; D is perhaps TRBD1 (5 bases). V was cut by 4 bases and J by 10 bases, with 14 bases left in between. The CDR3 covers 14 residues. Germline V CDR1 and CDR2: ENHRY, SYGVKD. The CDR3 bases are TGTGCCATCAGTGCCAAGGGGACCGGGTCACCCCTCCACTTT. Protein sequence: CAISAKGTGSPLHF.

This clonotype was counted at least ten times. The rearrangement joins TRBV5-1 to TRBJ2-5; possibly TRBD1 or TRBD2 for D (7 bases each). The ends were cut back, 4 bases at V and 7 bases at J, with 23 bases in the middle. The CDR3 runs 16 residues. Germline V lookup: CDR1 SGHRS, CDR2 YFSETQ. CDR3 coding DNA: TGCGCCAGCAGCAGATTAACAGGGGCCTCTAGCGGGACCCAGTACTTC. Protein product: CASSRLTGASSGTQYF.

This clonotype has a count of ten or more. CDR3 loop: CASSQDLTIGYGYTF. As DNA, the CDR3 is TGCGCCAGCAGCCAAGATCTGACGATAGGCTATGGCTACACCTTC. This chain links TRBV4-3 with TRBJ1-2; D gene uncertain. This CDR3 has 15 residues. The germline V gene has CDR1 LGHNA and CDR2 YSLEER. V gave up 0 bases and J gave up 4 bases, with 12 bases separating them.

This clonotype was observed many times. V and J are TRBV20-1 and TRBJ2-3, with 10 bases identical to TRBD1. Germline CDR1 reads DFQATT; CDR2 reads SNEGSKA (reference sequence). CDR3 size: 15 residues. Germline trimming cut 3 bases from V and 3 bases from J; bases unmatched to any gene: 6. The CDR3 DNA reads TGCAGTGCTAGGGGGGGACAGGGGAAGACAGATACGCAGTATTTT. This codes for CSARGGQGKTDTQYF.

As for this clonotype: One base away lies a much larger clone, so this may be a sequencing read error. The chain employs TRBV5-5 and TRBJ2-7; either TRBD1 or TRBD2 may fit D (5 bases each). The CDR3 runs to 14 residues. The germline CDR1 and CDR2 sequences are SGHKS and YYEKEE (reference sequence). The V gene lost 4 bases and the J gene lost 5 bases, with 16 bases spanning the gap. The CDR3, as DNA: TGTGCCAGCAGCGTTCAGGGACGGATCCACGAGCAGTACTTC. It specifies CASSVQGRIHEQYF.

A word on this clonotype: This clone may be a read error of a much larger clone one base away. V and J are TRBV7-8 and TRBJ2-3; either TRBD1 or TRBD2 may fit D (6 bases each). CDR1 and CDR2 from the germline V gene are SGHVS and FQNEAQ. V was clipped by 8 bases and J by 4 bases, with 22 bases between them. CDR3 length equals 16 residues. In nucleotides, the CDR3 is TGTGCCAGCGGCGACGGGACTTCCCCAGGGGCAGATACGCAGTATTTT. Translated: CASGDGTSPGADTQYF. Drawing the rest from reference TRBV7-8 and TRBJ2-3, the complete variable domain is GAGVSQSPRYKVAKRGQDVALRCDPISGHVSLFWYQQALGQGPEFLTYFQNEAQLDKSGLPSDRFFAERPEGSVSTLKIQRTQQEDSAVYLCASGDGTSPGADTQYFGPGTRLTVL.

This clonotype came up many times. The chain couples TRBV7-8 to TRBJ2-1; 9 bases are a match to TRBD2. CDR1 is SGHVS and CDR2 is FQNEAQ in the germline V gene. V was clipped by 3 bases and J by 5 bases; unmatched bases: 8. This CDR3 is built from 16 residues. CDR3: CASSFSGRVSNNEQFF. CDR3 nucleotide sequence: TGTGCCAGCAGCTTTAGCGGGAGAGTATCGAACAATGAGCAGTTCTTC. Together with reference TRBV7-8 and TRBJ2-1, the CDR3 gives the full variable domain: GAGVSQSPRYKVAKRGQDVALRCDPISGHVSLFWYQQALGQGPEFLTYFQNEAQLDKSGLPSDRFFAERPEGSVSTLKIQRTQQEDSAVYLCASSFSGRVSNNEQFFGPGTRLTVL.

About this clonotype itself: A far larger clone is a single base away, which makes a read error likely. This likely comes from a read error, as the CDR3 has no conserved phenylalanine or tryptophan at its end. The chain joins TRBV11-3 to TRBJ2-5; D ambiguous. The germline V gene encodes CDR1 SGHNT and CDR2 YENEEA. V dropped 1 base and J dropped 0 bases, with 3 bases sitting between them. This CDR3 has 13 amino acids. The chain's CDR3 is CASSLANQETQYC. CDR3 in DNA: TGTGCCAGCAGCTTAGCGAACCAAGAGACCCAGTACTGC.

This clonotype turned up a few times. The CDR3 DNA reads as TGTGCCAGCAGTGAATCGGCTAGCGGGAGGGCCCCCTACGAGCAGTACTTC. It specifies CASSESASGRAPYEQYF. The J gene is TRBJ2-7, the V gene TRBV2, with 12 bases lining up with TRBD2. This CDR3 region has 17 residues. Per the germline V gene, CDR1 is SNHLY and CDR2 is FYNNEI. The V gene end was trimmed by 2 bases and the J gene end by 2 bases; junction bases not matched to a gene: 7.

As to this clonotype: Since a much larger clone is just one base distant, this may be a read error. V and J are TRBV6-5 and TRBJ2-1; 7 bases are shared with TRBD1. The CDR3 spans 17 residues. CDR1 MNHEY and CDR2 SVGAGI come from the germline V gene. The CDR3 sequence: CTSSYPTGTASYNEQFF. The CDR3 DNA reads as TGTACCAGCAGTTACCCAACCGGGACAGCCTCCTACAATGAGCAGTTCTTC.

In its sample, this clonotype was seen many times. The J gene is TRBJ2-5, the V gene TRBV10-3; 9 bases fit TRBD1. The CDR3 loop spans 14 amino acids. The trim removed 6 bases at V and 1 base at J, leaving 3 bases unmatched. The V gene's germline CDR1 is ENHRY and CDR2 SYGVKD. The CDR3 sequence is CAISSTGGQETQYF. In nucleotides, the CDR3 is TGTGCCATCAGCTCGACAGGGGGCCAAGAGACCCAGTACTTC.

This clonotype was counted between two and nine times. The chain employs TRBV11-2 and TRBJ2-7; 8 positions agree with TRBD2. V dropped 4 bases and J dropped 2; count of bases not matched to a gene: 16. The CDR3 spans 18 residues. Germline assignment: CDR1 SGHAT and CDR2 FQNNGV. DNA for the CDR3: TGTGCCAGCAGCTCACGACCCCCGGGACTAGTAGCACCCTACGAGCAGTACTTC. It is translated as CASSSRPPGLVAPYEQYF. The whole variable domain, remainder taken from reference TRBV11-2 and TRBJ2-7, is EAGVAQSPRYKIIEKRQSVAFWCNPISGHATLYWYQQILGQGPKLLIQFQNNGVVDDSQLPKDRFSAERLKGVDSTLKIQPAKLEDSAVYLCASSSRPPGLVAPYEQYFGPGTRLTVT.